A selection of T cell receptor beta chains follows, all from one sample in a study of human T cells and chemical hapten exposure. MiXCR was run by TCRdb on the RACE reads, yielding one entry per CDR3 protein. The profile shows some 80,000 distinct CDR3 sequences, 11% of them singletons. The source material was whole blood, sampled in connection with sensitization to the hapten diphenylcyclopropenone (DPC). The receptors shown here come from a man between 18 and 29 years old with alopecia areata. Some clones in this sample may be carry-over from other donors' samples. Both conserved end residues are part of each CDR3. The order of the fields is D gene, V gene, clone size, J gene, CDR3 DNA, CDR3 protein. D genes are given only for firm matches. Part of the rows lack a size; the others show once, few, many or a class for expanded clones.

TRBD1	TRBV11-2	few	TRBJ2-7	TGTGCCAGCAGCTTAATGGGACAGGGTCTGCTCGCCTACGAGCAGTACTTC	CASSLMGQGLLAYEQYF
-	TRBV28	few	TRBJ1-5	TGTGCCAGCAGTCCCCCCGAAGGGCTAAGCAATCAGCCCCAGCATTTT	CASSPPEGLSNQPQHF
TRBD2	TRBV11-2	many	TRBJ2-3	TGTGCCAGCAGCTTAGGGCTAGCGGGGGCAGATACGCAGTATTTT	CASSLGLAGADTQYF
-	TRBV6-2/TRBV6-3	once	TRBJ1-4	TGTGCCAGCATTTCTGGAAGATTTAATGAAAAACTGTTTTTT	CASISGRFNEKLFF
-	TRBV2	few	TRBJ2-7	TGTGCCAGCATTCGGGGCCCCACCTACGAGTTGGAGTACTTC	CASIRGPTYELEYF
-	TRBV12-3/TRBV12-4	many	TRBJ1-1	TGTGCCAGCTCAAACATCCCGAGCACTGAAGCTTTCTTT	CASSNIPSTEAFF
-	TRBV11-3	many	TRBJ1-1	TGTGCCAGCAGCTTGGAGGTGAACACTGAAGCTTTCTTT	CASSLEVNTEAFF
-	TRBV4-3	-	TRBJ2-5	TGCGCCAGCAGCCCTGGTTGGCAAGAGACCCAGTACTTC	CASSPGWQETQYF
-	TRBV29-1	-	TRBJ2-5	TGCAACGTCGACAGCGGAGAGACCCAGTACTTC	CNVDSGETQYF
TRBD1	TRBV7-9	-	TRBJ2-4	TGTGCCAGCAGCCCCACGACAGGGGGCTTTACCAAAAACATTCAGTACTTC	CASSPTTGGFTKNIQYF
TRBD2	TRBV6-5	-	TRBJ2-1	TGTGCCAGCAGTTACTCCCAGCGGGGGGCCTACAATGAGCAGTTCTTC	CASSYSQRGAYNEQFF
-	TRBV7-9	few	TRBJ2-6	TGTGCCAGCACCCGGATCACGTCTGGGGCCAACGTCCTGACTTTC	CASTRITSGANVLTF
TRBD1	TRBV20-1	-	TRBJ2-5	TGCAGTGCCACCGGGACAGGGTCCATTTTCGTGGAGACCCAGTACTTC	CSATGTGSIFVETQYF
-	TRBV29-1	-	TRBJ1-1	TGCAGCGTTGATTATAAGGTGGGCACTGAAGCTTTCTTT	CSVDYKVGTEAFF
-	TRBV27	few	TRBJ2-3	TGTGCCAGCAGTCTGTTAGGTAGCTGGGGGGTTACAGATACGCAGTATTTT	CASSLLGSWGVTDTQYF
TRBD1	TRBV11-2	few	TRBJ1-5	TGTGCCAGCAGCTTGGGACAGGGAGGGTATCAGCCCCAGCATTTT	CASSLGQGGYQPQHF
-	TRBV29-1	few	TRBJ2-5	TGCAGCGTTGGTCAGGCAGGCCCGGTAAACTTC	CSVGQAGPVNF
-	TRBV6-4	-	TRBJ2-1	TGTGCCAGCAGTGAAAGACCCGAAGGCGAGCAGTTCTTC	CASSERPEGEQFF
-	TRBV28	many	TRBJ1-2	TGTGCCAGCAGCCCACCGACAGGCTCCTATGGCTACACCTTC	CASSPPTGSYGYTF
TRBD2	TRBV29-1	many	TRBJ2-5	TGCAGCGTTGAAGTGCGGGGGGCGGAAGAGACCCAGTACTTC	CSVEVRGAEETQYF
-	TRBV7-9	-	TRBJ1-4	TGTGCCAGCCGTGCTAATGAAAAACTGTTTTTT	CASRANEKLFF
-	TRBV7-9	-	TRBJ1-1	TGTGCCAGCAGCTTAGAAGGCAGCCGTGTTGGAGCTTTCTTT	CASSLEGSRVGAFF
-	TRBV6-6	-	TRBJ2-5	TGTGCCAGCAGTTACTCGAGAGGGAAAGAGACCCAGTACTTC	CASSYSRGKETQYF
TRBD1	TRBV7-3	many	TRBJ2-2	TGTGCCAGCAGCCGACAGGGGAACCCGAACACCGGGGAGCTGTTTTTT	CASSRQGNPNTGELFF
-	TRBV5-1	-	TRBJ1-3	TGCGCCAGCAGCTATATCGGCCCCCGAGCTGGAAACACCATATATTTT	CASSYIGPRAGNTIYF
-	TRBV20-1	-	TRBJ2-7	TGCAGTGCTAGAGATGTGGGTTACGAGCAGTACTTC	CSARDVGYEQYF
TRBD1	TRBV25-1	few	TRBJ1-1	TGTGCCAGCAGTGAACACAGGGGGCAGGACACTGAAGCTTTCTTT	CASSEHRGQDTEAFF
-	TRBV6-2/TRBV6-3	-	TRBJ2-1	TGTGCCAGCAGTTACACAAGGGGGGGCGATGAGCAGTTCTTC	CASSYTRGGDEQFF
TRBD2	TRBV19	-	TRBJ2-7	TGTGCCAGTAGCCCGGGACTAGCGGGGGGGCGCGAGCAGTACTTC	CASSPGLAGGREQYF
TRBD1	TRBV28	-	TRBJ2-7	TGTGCCAGCAGAGACAGGGGGCTTTCCTACGAGCAGTACTTC	CASRDRGLSYEQYF
-	TRBV7-8	few	TRBJ1-1	TGTGCCAGCAGTTTTAGCGGTGCGCGACGGAACACTGAAGCTTTCTTT	CASSFSGARRNTEAFF
-	TRBV5-1	many	TRBJ1-3	TGCGCCAGCAGCGCGGGTGGAAACACCATATATTTT	CASSAGGNTIYF
TRBD1	TRBV7-3	-	TRBJ2-3	TGTGCCAGCAGCCTCGACCGGACAGGTCCTAAGGCTACGCAGTATTTT	CASSLDRTGPKATQYF
-	TRBV29-1	-	TRBJ2-5	TGCAGCGTTGAAGATGAGACCCAGTACTTC	CSVEDETQYF
TRBD1	TRBV7-6	-	TRBJ2-2	TGTGCCAGCAGCTTAGCTAGACAGGGGCGCAACACCGGGGAGCTGTTTTTT	CASSLARQGRNTGELFF
-	TRBV4-3	few	TRBJ2-5	TGCGCCAGCAGCCAAGATTCTGGGGAGACCCAGTACTTC	CASSQDSGETQYF
-	TRBV7-2	-	TRBJ2-1	TGTGCCAACAGCCCGCAGAGGGGACGGGGGAATGAGCAGTTCTTC	CANSPQRGRGNEQFF
TRBD1	TRBV6-5	many	TRBJ1-2	TGTGCCAGCACCCTAACAGGGGGCTATGGCTACACCTTC	CASTLTGGYGYTF
TRBD1	TRBV2	many	TRBJ1-3	TGTGCCAGCAGTAAAAGGGGGCGCGGAAACACCATATATTTT	CASSKRGRGNTIYF
TRBD1	TRBV5-8	-	TRBJ1-6	TGTGCCAGCAGCGTGGACAGGACCGGACTCTATAATTCACCCCTCCACTTT	CASSVDRTGLYNSPLHF
TRBD1	TRBV2	many	TRBJ2-3	TGTGCCAGCGGGCGGGACAGGGCTAGCACAGATACGCAGTATTTT	CASGRDRASTDTQYF
-	TRBV29-1	many	TRBJ2-7	TGCAGCGTTGAGTCGGGGCACTCCTACGAGCAGTACTTC	CSVESGHSYEQYF
-	TRBV19	many	TRBJ2-6	TGTGCCAGTAGTTCGACAGGGGCCAACGTCCTGACTTTC	CASSSTGANVLTF
-	TRBV6-2/TRBV6-3	-	TRBJ2-5	TGTGCCAGCAGTTTTGCTAGCCAAGAGACCCAGTACTTC	CASSFASQETQYF
TRBD1	TRBV12-3/TRBV12-4	many	TRBJ1-2	TGTGCCAGCAGTTTGGACAGGAGCGCCGGAGGCTATGGCTACACCTTC	CASSLDRSAGGYGYTF
-	TRBV29-1	many	TRBJ1-2	TGCAGCGTTGAAGGCGGGCCTCTACTAGGCTATGGCTACACCTTC	CSVEGGPLLGYGYTF
-	TRBV7-9	many	TRBJ2-1	TGTGCCAGCAGCTCAACGGGGCTTTACAATGAGCAGTTCTTC	CASSSTGLYNEQFF
TRBD1	TRBV6-2/TRBV6-3	many	TRBJ2-4	TGTGCCAGCAGTTGGGACAGGTTGGACAAAAACATTCAGTACTTC	CASSWDRLDKNIQYF
-	TRBV29-1	few	TRBJ1-2	TGCAGCGCTCGGATTTCTAACTATGGCTACACCTTC	CSARISNYGYTF
-	TRBV4-3	-	TRBJ2-1	TGCGCCAGCAGCCAAGGAGGGGCGAGCTCCTACAATGAGCAGTTCTTC	CASSQGGASSYNEQFF
-	TRBV6-5	-	TRBJ1-5	TGTGCCAGCAGCCTACAGGCTCAGCAGCCCCAGCATTTT	CASSLQAQQPQHF
TRBD1	TRBV28	few	TRBJ2-7	TGTGCCAGCAGACTAACCGGGACAGGGGGGAACGAGCAGTACTTC	CASRLTGTGGNEQYF
-	TRBV25-1	many	TRBJ2-1	TGTGCCAGCAGTTGGGGGATACGGGGTAAAGCCTACAATGAGCAGTTCTTC	CASSWGIRGKAYNEQFF
-	TRBV7-2	many	TRBJ1-5	TGTGCCAGCAGCCCTGTCACTGGGCAGCAGCCCCAGCATTTT	CASSPVTGQQPQHF
TRBD2	TRBV6-5	-	TRBJ2-3	TGTGCCAGCAGTTATAGGACTAGCGGGGTGTCAGATACGCAGTATTTT	CASSYRTSGVSDTQYF